This paragraph reports one T cell receptor beta chain. Its matching antigen is unknown. At one end the junction does not follow the germline gene, possibly because of a read error. The time point was: newly diagnosed GD, antithyroid drugs for less than 3 months. PBMC-extracted RNA yielded the TCR library. This sample stems from a study of regulatory T cells in long-lasting Graves disease. Sequencing libraries for TCR beta were prepared with iRepertoire HTBI primers and Arm-PCR of CDR3 regions. TCRdb reprocessed the multiplex PCR reads via MiXCR and lists one record per CDR3 protein. The profile shows 350,000 to 500,000 distinct CDR3 sequences, approximately 16% of them singletons. The CDR3 is 19 amino acids. Looked up from germline, CDR1 is MGHRA and CDR2 is YSYEKL. The study's findings and limits: Favored usage of TRBV28, TRBJ1-2 and TRBJ2-5 was recorded in persistent disease.

The sample also formed part of further work on T cells in Graves' hyperthyroidism and ophthalmopathy. This second study says: RT-PCR in the first round (using the HTBI primer set) targeted the TCR CDR3. Ophthalmopathy and stable hyperthyroidism were separated by a 13 V-J model.

Sequences were derived from peripheral blood mononuclear cells (PBMCs), sampled at new diagnosis, from a patient treated with antithyroid drugs. The source is a woman under 40 with Graves disease. V and J are TRBV4-1 and TRBJ2-7; 7 bases line up with TRBD2. The CDR3 nucleotides read TGCGCCAGCAGCCCGCGCCAAGAGGGTGAGGGAGGGTCCGGCTACGAGCAGTACTTT. Protein: CASSPRQEGEGGSGYEQYF.